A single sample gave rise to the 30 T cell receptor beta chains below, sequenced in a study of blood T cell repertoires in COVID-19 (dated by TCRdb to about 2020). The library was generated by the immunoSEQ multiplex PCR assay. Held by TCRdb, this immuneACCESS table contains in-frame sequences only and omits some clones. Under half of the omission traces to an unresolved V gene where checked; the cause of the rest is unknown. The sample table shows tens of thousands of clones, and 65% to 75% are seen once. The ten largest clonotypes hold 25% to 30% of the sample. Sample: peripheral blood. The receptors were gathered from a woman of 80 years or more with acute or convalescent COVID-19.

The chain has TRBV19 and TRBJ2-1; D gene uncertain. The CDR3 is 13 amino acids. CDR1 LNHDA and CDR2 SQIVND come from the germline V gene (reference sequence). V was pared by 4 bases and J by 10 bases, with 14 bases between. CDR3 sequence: CASSTSRGIEQFF. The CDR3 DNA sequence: TGTGCCAGTAGTACCTCCCGCGGTATAGAGCAGTTCTTC.

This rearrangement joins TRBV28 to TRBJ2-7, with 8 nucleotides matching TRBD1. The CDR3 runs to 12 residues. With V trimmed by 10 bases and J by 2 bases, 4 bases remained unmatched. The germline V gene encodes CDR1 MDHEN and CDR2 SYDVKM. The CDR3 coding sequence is TGTGCCACGACAGGGGAACCCTACGAGCAGTACTTC. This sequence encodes CATTGEPYEQYF.

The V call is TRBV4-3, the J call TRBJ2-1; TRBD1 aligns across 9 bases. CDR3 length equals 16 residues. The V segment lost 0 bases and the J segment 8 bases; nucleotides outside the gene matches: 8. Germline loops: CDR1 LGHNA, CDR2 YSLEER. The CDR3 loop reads CASSQEPGTGPDEQFF. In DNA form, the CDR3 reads TGCGCCAGCAGCCAAGAGCCAGGGACAGGGCCGGATGAGCAGTTCTTC.

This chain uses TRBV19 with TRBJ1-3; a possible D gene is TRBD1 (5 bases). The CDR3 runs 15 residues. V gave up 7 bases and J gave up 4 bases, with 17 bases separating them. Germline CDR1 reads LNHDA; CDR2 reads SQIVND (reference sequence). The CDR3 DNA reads TGTGCCAGTACCTTCCGGGGGGGAGGAGGAAACACCATATATTTT. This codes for CASTFRGGGGNTIYF.

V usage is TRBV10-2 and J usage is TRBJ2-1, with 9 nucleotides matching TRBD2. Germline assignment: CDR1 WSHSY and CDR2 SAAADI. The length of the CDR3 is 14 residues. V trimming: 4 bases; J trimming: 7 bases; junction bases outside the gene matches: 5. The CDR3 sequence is CASSGGRAGNEQFF. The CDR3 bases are TGCGCCAGCAGTGGCGGGAGGGCCGGGAATGAGCAGTTCTTC.

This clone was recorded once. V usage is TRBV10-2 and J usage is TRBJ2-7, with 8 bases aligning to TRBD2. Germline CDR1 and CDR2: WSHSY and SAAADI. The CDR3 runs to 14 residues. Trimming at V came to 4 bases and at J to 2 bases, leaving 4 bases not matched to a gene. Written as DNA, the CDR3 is TGCGCCAGCAGTGTCAGAGCGGGAGCCTACGAGCAGTACTTC. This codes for CASSVRAGAYEQYF.

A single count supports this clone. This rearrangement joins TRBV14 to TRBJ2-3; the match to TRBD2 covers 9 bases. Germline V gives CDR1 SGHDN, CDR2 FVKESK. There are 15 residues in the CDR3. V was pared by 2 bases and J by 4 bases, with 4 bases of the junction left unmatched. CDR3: CASSQLAGTADTQYF. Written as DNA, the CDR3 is TGTGCCAGCAGCCAACTAGCGGGAACTGCAGATACGCAGTATTTT.

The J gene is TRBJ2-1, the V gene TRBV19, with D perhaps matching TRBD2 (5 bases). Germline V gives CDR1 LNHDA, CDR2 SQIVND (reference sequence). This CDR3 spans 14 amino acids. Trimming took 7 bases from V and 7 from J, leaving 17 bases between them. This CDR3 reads CASTRSGRANEQFF. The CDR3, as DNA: TGTGCCAGTACGAGAAGCGGACGGGCTAATGAGCAGTTCTTC. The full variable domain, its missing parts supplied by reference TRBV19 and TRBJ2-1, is DGGITQSPKYLFRKEGQNVTLSCEQNLNHDAMYWYRQDPGQGLRLIYYSQIVNDFQKGDIAEGYSVSREKKESFPLTVTSAQKNPTAFYLCASTRSGRANEQFFGPGTRLTVL.

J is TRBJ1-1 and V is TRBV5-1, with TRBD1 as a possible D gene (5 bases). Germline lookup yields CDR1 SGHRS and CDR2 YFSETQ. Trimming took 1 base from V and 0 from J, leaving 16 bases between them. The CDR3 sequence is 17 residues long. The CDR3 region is CASSLRTLGVLNTEAFF. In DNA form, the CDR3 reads TGCGCCAGCAGCTTGAGAACTCTAGGGGTCTTGAACACTGAAGCTTTCTTT.

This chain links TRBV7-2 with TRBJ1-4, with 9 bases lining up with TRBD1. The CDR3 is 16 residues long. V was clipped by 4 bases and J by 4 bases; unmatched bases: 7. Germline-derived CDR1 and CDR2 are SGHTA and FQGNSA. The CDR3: CASSSTGTGNNEKLFF. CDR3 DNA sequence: TGTGCCAGCAGCTCAACCGGGACAGGGAATAATGAAAAACTGTTTTTT.

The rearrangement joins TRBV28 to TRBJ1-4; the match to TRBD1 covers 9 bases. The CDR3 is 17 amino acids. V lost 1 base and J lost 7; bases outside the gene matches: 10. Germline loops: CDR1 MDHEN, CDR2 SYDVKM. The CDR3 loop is CASSLFGTGIGGEKLFF. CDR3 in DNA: TGTGCCAGCAGTTTATTCGGGACAGGGATCGGGGGTGAAAAACTGTTTTTT.

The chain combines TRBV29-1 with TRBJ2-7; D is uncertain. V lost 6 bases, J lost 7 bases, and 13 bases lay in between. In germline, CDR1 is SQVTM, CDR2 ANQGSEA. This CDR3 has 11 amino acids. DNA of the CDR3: TGCAGCGTCGAACAAGTGAGGGAGCAGTACTTC. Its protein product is CSVEQVREQYF.

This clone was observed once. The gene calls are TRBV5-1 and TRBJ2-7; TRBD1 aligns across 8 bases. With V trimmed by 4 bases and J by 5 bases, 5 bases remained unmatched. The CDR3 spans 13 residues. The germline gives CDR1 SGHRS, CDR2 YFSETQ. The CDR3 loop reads CASSHGQGHEQYF. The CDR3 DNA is TGCGCCAGCAGCCACGGACAGGGCCACGAGCAGTACTTC.

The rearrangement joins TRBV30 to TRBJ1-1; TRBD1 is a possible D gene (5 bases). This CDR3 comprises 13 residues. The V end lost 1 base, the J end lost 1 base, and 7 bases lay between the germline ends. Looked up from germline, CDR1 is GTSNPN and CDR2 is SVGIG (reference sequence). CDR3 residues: CAWSGQTNTEAFF. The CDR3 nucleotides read TGTGCCTGGAGTGGACAGACGAACACTGAAGCTTTCTTT.

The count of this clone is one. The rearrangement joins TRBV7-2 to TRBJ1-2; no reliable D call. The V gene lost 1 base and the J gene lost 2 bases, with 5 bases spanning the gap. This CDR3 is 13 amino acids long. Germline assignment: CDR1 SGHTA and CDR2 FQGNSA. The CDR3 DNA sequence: TGTGCCAGCAGCTTAGGACTGAACTATGGCTACACCTTC. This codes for CASSLGLNYGYTF.

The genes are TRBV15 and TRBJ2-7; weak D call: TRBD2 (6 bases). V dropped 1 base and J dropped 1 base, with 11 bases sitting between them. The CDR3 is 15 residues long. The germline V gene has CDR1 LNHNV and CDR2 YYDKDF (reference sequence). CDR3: CATSRGIAESYEQYF. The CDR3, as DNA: TGTGCCACCAGCAGAGGGATAGCGGAGTCCTACGAGCAGTACTTC.

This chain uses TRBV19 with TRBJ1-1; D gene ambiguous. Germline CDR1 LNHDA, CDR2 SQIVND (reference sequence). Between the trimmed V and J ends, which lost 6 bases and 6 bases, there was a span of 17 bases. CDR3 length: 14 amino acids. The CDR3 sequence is CASSPQYMRAEAFF. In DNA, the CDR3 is TGTGCCAGTAGCCCACAGTACATGCGCGCTGAAGCTTTCTTT.

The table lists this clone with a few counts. The CDR3 region is CASPPDRGEHQPQHF. CDR3 bases: TGTGCCAGCCCTCCCGACAGGGGCGAACATCAGCCCCAGCATTTT. J is TRBJ1-5 and V is TRBV28; 8 bases are shared with TRBD1. V was clipped by 8 bases and J by 5 bases; unmatched bases: 11. Germline assignment: CDR1 MDHEN and CDR2 SYDVKM. The CDR3 has 15 residues. The variable domain in full, completed from reference TRBV28 and TRBJ1-5, reads DVKVTQSSRYLVKRTGEKVFLECVQDMDHENMFWYRQDPGLGLRLIYFSYDVKMKEKGDIPEGYSVSREKKERFSLILESASTNQTSMYLCASPPDRGEHQPQHFGDGTRLSIL.

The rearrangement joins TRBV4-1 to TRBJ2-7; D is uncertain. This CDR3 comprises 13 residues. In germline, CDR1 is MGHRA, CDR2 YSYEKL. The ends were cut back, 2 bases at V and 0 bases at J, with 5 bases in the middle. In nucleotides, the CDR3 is TGCGCCAGCAGCCAAACTGGCTCCTACGAGCAGTACTTC. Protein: CASSQTGSYEQYF.

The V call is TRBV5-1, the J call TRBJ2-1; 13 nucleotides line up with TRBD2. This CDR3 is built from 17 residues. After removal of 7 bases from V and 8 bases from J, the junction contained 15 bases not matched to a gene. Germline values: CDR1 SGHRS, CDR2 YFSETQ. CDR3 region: CASRIGLAGDPAYEQFF. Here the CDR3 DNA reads TGCGCCAGCCGAATCGGACTAGCGGGAGATCCGGCCTATGAGCAGTTCTTC.

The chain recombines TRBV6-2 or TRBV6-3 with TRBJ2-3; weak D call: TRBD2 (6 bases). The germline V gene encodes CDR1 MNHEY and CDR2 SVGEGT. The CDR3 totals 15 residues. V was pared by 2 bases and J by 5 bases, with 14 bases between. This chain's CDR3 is CASSYQPLALDTQYF. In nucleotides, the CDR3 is TGTGCCAGCAGTTACCAACCTCTAGCGTTAGATACGCAGTATTTT.

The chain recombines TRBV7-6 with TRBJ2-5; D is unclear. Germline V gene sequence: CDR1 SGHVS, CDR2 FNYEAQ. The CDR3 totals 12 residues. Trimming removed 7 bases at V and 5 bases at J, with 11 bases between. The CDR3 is CASTNTRETQYF. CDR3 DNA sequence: TGTGCCAGCACAAATACGAGGGAGACCCAGTACTTC.

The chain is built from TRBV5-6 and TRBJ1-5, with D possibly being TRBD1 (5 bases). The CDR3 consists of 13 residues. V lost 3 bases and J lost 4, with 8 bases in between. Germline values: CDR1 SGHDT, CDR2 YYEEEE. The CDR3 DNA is TGTGCCAGCAGCTCAGGGAGGAATCAGCCCCAGCATTTT. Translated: CASSSGRNQPQHF. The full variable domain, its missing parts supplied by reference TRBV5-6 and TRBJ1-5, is DAGVTQSPTHLIKTRGQQVTLRCSPKSGHDTVSWYQQALGQGPQFIFQYYEEEERQRGNFPDRFSGHQFPNYSSELNVNALLLGDSALYLCASSSGRNQPQHFGDGTRLSIL.

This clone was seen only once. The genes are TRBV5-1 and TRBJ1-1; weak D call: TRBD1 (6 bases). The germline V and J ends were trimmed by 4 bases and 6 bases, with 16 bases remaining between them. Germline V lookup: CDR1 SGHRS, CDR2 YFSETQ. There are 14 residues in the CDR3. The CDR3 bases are TGCGCCAGCAGCGGGGGCCCGCAGGGGCCTGAAGCTTTCTTT. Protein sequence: CASSGGPQGPEAFF.

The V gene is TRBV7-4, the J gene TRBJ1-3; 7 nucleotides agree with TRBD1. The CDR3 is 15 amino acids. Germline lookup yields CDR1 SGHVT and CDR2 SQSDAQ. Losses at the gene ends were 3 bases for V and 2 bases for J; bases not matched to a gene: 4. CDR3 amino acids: CASSFRQGAGNTIYF. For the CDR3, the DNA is TGTGCCAGCAGCTTTCGACAGGGTGCTGGAAACACCATATATTTT.

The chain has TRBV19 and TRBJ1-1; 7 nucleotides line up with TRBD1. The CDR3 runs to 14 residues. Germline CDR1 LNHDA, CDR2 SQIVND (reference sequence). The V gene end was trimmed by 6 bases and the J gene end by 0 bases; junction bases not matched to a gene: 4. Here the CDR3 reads CASRPTGLNTEAFF. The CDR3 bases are TGTGCCAGTAGACCGACAGGGCTGAACACTGAAGCTTTCTTT.

In DNA form, the CDR3 reads TGTGCCAGTAGTATAACTAGAGAAGACCGACAGTTCTTC. This encodes CASSITREDRQFF. V gene TRBV19 combines with J gene TRBJ2-1, with TRBD2 as a possible D gene (5 bases). CDR1 and CDR2 from the germline V gene are LNHDA and SQIVND (reference sequence). V was clipped by 2 bases and J by 13 bases, with 15 bases between them. The CDR3 runs 13 residues.

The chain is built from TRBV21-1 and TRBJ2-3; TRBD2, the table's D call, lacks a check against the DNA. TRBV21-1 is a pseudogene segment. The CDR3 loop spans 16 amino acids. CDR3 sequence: CASSKGPGGRTDTQYF. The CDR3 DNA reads TGTGCCAGCAGCAAAGGGCCGGGAGGGCGCACAGATACGCAGTATTTT.

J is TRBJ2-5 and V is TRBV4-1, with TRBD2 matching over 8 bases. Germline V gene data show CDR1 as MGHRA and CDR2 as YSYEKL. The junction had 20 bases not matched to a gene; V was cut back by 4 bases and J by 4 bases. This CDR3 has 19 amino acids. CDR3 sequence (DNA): TGCGCCAGCAGCCCAATCCGCCCGATGACAGCGGGAGAGCGAGAGACCCAGTACTTC. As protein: CASSPIRPMTAGERETQYF.

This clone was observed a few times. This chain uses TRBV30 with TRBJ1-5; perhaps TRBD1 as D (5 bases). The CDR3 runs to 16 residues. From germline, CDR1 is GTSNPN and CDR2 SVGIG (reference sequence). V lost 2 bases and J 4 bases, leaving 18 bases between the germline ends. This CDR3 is CAWSRGRVFENQPQHF. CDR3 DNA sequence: TGTGCCTGGAGTAGGGGTAGGGTTTTTGAAAATCAGCCCCAGCATTTT.